This TCR beta chain stems from a study of blood T cells in healthy people across ages. Study observations and caveats: Getting older went along with TCR beta diversity per million T cells dropping roughly linearly. Naive T cell percentage showed a strong correlation with the diversity of TCR beta.

V gave up 2 bases and J gave up 3 bases, with 4 bases separating them. The CDR3 sequence is 12 residues long. Germline CDR1 SGHAT, CDR2 FQDESV (reference sequence). The authors ran a second PCR of about 7 to 12 cycles using a sample-barcoded 5' primer and a J-beta primer mix. TCRdb passed the 5' RACE reads through MiXCR, listing each CDR3 protein once. This table has around 1,500,000 distinct CDR3 sequences, roughly 45% appearing once. This clonotype was observed a few times. Its antigen is undetermined. The sequencing input was blood. The rearrangement links TRBV11-1 to TRBJ2-5; D remains unclear. The clonotype originates from a woman aged 18-29 years in good health. CDR3 protein: CASSLQKETQYF. The CDR3 nucleotides are TGTGCCAGCAGCTTACAAAAAGAGACCCAGTACTTC.